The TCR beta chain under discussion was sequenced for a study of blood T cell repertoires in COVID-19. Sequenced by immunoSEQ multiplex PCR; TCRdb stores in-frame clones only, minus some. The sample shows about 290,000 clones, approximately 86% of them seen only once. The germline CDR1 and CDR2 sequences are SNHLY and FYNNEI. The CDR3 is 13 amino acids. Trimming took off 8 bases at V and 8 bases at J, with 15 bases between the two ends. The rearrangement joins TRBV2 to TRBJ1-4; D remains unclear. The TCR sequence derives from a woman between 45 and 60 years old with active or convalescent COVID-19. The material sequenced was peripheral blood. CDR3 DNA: TGTGCCAGCGGAACAGCAGGAGGGGAAAAACTGTTTTTT. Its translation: CASGTAGGEKLFF.